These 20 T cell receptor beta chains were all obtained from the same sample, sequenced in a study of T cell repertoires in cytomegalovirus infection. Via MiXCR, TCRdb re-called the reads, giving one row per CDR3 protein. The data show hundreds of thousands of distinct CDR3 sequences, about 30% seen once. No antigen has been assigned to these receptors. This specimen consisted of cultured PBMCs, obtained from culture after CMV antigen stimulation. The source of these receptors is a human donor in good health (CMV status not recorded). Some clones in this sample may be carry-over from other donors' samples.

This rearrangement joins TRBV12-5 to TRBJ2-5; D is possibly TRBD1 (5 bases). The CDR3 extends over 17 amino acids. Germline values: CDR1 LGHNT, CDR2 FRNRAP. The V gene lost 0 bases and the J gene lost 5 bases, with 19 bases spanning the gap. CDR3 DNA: TGTGCTAGTGGTTTGGTACTCTTTGGTGGGGCAAGGGAGACCCAGTACTTC. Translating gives CASGLVLFGGARETQYF. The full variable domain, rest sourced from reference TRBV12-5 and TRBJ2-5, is DARVTQTPRHKVTEMGQEVTMRCQPILGHNTVFWYRQTMMQGLELLAYFRNRAPLDDSGMPKDRFSAEMPDATLATLKIQPSEPRDSAVYFCASGLVLFGGARETQYFGPGTRLLVL.

The DNA of the CDR3 is TGTGCCAGCAGTAAGCTGGGTGAGCAGTTCTTC. This codes for CASSKLGEQFF. The chain recombines TRBV12-3 or TRBV12-4 with TRBJ2-1; the D is unclear. This CDR3 is built from 11 residues. Trimming removed 5 bases from V and 9 bases from J, with 8 bases in between.

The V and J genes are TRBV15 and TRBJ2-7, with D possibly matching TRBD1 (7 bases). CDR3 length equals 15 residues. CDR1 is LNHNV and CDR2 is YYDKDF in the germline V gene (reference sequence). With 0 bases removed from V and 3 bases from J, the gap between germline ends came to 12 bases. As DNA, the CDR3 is TGTGCCACCAGCAGAGAACAGGGGACTTTCTACGAGCAGTACTTC. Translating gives CATSREQGTFYEQYF.

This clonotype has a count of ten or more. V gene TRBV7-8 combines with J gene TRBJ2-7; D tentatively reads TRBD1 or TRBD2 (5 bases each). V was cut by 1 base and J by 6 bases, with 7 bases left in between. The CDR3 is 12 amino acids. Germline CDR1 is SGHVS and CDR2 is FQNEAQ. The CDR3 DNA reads TGTGCCAGCAGCTTAGGAGGGGCCGAGCAGTACTTC. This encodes CASSLGGAEQYF. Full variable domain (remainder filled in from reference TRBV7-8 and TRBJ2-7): GAGVSQSPRYKVAKRGQDVALRCDPISGHVSLFWYQQALGQGPEFLTYFQNEAQLDKSGLPSDRFFAERPEGSVSTLKIQRTQQEDSAVYLCASSLGGAEQYFGPGTRLTVT.

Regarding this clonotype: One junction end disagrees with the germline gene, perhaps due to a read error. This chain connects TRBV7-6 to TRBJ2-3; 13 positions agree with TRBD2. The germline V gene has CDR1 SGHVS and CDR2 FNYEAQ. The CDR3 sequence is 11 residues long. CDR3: CASSTGLAGTF. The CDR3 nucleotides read TGTGCCAGCAGCACGGGACTAGCGGGAACCTTT. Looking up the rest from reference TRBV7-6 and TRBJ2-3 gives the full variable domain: GAGVSQSPRYKVTKRGQDVALRCDPISGHVSLYWYRQALGQGPEFLTYFNYEAQQDKSGLPNDRFSAERPEGSISTLTIQRTEQRDSAMYRCASSTGLAGTFGPGTRLTVL.

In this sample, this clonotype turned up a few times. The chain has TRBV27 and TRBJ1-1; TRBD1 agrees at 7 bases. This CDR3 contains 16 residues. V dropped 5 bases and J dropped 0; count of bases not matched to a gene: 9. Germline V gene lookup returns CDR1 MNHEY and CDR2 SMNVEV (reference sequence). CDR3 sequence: CASSPRQGYMNTEAFF. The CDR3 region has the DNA TGTGCCAGCAGTCCTAGACAGGGTTACATGAACACTGAAGCTTTCTTT.

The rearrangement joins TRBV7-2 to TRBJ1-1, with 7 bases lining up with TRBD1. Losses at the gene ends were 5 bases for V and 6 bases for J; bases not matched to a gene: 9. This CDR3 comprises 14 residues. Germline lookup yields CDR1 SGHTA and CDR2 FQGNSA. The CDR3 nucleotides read TGTGCCAGCAGCCAACAATGGGACAGCCCTGAAGCTTTCTTT. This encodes CASSQQWDSPEAFF.

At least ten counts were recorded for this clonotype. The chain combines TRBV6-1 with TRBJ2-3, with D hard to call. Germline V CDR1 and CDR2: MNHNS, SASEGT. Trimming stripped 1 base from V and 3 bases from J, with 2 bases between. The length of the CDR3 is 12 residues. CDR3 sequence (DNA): TGTGCCAGCAGTGAAGGGACAGATACGCAGTATTTT. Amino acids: CASSEGTDTQYF.

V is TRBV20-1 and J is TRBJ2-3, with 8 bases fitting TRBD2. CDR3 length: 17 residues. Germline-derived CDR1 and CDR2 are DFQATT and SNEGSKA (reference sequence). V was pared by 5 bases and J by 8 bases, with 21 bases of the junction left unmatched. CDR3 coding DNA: TGCAGTGCTGGGGGGAGGACTAAAGCGGGAGTATTCGGTACGCAGTATTTT. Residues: CSAGGRTKAGVFGTQYF.

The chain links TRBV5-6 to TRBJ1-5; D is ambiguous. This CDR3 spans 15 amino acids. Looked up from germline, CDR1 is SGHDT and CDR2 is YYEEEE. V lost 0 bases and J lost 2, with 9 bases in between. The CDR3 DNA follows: TGTGCCAGCAGCTTGGATGGGGATGGCAATCAGCCCCAGCATTTT. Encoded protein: CASSLDGDGNQPQHF. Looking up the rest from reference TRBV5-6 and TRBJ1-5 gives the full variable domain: DAGVTQSPTHLIKTRGQQVTLRCSPKSGHDTVSWYQQALGQGPQFIFQYYEEEERQRGNFPDRFSGHQFPNYSSELNVNALLLGDSALYLCASSLDGDGNQPQHFGDGTRLSIL.

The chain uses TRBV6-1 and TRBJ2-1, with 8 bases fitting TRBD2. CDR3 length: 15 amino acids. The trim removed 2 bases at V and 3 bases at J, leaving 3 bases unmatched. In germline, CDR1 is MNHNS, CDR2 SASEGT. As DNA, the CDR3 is TGTGCCAGCAGTGAAATGAGCGGGGGCTACAATGAGCAGTTCTTC. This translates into CASSEMSGGYNEQFF.

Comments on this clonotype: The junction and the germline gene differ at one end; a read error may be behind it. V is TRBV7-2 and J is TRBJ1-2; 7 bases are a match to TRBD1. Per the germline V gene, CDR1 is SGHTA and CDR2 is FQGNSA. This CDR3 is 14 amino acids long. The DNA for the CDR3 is TGTGCCAGCGGCTTTGGACAGGCGGGCTATGGCTACACCTTC. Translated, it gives CASGFGQAGYGYTF.

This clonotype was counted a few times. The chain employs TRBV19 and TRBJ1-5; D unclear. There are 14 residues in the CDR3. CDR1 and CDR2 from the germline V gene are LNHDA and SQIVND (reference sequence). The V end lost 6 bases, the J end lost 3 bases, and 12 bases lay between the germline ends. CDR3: CASSARRVNQPQHF. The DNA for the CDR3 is TGTGCCAGTAGCGCCAGGCGGGTCAATCAGCCCCAGCATTTT.

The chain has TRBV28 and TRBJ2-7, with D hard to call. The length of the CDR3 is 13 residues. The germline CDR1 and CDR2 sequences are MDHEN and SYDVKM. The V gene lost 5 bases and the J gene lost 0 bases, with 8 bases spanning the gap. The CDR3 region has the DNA TGTGCCAGCAGTCACGACACCTCCTACGAGCAGTACTTC. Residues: CASSHDTSYEQYF.

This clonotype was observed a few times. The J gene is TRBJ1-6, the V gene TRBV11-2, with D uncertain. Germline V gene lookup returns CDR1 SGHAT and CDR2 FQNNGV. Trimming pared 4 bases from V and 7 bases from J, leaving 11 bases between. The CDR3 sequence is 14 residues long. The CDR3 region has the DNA TGTGCCAGCAGCTCAACAGTGAACAATTCACCCCTCCACTTT. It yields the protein CASSSTVNNSPLHF.

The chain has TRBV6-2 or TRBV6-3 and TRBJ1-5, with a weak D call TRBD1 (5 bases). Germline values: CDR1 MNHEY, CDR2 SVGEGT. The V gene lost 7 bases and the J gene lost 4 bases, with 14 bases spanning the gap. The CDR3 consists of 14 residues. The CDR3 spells CASIPGGRNQPQHF. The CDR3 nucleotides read TGTGCCAGCATTCCCGGGGGAAGAAATCAGCCCCAGCATTTT.

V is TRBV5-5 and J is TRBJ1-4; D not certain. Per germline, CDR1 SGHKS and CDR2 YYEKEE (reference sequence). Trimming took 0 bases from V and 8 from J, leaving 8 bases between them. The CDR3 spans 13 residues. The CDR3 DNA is TGTGCCAGCAGCTTGGGGGCGAAGGAAAAACTGTTTTTT. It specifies CASSLGAKEKLFF.

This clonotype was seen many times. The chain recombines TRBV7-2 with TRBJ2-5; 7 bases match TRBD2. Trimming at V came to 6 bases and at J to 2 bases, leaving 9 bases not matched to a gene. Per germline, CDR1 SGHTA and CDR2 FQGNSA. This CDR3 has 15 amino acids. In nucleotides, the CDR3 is TGTGCCAGCAGTTATATGGGGGGGGGGCAAGAGACCCAGTACTTC. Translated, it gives CASSYMGGGQETQYF.

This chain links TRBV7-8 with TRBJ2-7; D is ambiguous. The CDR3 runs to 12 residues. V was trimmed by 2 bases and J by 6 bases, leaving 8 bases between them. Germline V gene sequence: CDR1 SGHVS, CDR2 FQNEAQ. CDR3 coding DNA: TGTGCCAGCAGCTTATATGCGCTCGAGCAGTACTTC. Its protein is CASSLYALEQYF.

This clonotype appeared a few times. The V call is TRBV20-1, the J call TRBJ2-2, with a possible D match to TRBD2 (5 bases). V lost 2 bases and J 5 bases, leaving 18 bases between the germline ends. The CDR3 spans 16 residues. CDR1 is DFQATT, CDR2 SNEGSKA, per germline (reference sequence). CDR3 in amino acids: CSARIPSPPGTGELFF. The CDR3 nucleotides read TGCAGTGCTAGAATACCCTCCCCACCGGGAACCGGGGAGCTGTTTTTT.